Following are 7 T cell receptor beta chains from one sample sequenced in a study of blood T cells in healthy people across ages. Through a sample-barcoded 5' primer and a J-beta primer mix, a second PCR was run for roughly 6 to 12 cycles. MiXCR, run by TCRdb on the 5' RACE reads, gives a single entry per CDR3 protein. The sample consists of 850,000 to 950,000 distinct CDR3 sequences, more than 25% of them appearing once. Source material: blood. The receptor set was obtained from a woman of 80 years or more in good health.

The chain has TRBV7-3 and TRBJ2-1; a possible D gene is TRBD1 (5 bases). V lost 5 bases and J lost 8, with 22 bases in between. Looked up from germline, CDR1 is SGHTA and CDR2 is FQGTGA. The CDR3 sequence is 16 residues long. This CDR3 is CASSPHGQGIGDEQFF. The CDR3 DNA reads TGTGCCAGCAGCCCCCACGGGCAGGGTATAGGCGATGAGCAGTTCTTC.

The CDR3 region has the DNA TGTGCCAGCTCACCAGAGGGGAGCACCTACGAGCAGTACTTC. Encoded protein: CASSPEGSTYEQYF. The chain carries TRBV18 and TRBJ2-7; either TRBD1 or TRBD2 may supply D (5 bases each). V shed 2 bases and J shed 2 bases, with 10 bases lying between them. The germline V gene encodes CDR1 KGHSH and CDR2 LQKENI. The CDR3 has 14 residues.

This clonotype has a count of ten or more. CDR3 nucleotides: TGCGCCAGCAGCCAAGCGGCGGCCCCCTTAGGTTATGGCTACACCTTC. It codes for CASSQAAAPLGYGYTF. The genes are TRBV4-3 and TRBJ1-2; D unresolved. The CDR3 covers 16 residues. The ends were cut back, 1 base at V and 5 bases at J, with 17 bases in the middle. Germline CDR1 LGHNA, CDR2 YSLEER.

For the CDR3, the DNA is TGTGCCAGCAGCTTGGATTGGACAGGGCAACTTGAGGGCTACACCTTC. Translating gives CASSLDWTGQLEGYTF. This sequence joins TRBV7-2 and TRBJ1-2; 8 bases map to TRBD1. Germline lookup yields CDR1 SGHTA and CDR2 FQGNSA. This CDR3 is 16 amino acids long. V gave up 3 bases and J gave up 8 bases; unmatched junction bases: 14.

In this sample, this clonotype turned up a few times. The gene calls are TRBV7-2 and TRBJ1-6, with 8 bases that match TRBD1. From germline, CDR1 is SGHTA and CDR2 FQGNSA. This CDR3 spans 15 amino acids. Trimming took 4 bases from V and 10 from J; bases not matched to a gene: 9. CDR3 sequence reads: CASSSNRQGNSPLHF. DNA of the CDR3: TGTGCCAGCAGCTCGAATCGACAGGGGAACTCACCCCTCCACTTT.

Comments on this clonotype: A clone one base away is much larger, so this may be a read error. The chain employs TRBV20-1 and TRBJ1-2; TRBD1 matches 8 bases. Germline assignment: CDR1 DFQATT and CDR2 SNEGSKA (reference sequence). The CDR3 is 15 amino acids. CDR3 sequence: CSVRTAGQARDGYTF. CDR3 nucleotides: TGCAGTGTTAGAACGGCGGGACAGGCGAGAGATGGCTACACCTTC.

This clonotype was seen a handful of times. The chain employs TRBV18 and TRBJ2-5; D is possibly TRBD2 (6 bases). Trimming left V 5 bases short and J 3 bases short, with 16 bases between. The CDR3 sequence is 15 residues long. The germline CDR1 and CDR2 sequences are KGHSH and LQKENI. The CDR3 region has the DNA TGTGCCAGCTCAGCCCAAGGGACTTACAAAGAGACCCAGTACTTC. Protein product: CASSAQGTYKETQYF.